This TCR beta chain appears in the sequencing data of a study of human thymus T cells. General study findings and limits: Thymic as well as blood repertoires seemed to favor certain V and J genes unevenly.

Turning to this clone: Its antigen remains unidentified.

Clones were sequenced by immunoSEQ multiplex PCR, and TCRdb holds only the in-frame ones, with some missing. The sample has tens of thousands of clones, approximately 95% seen once. During surgery, about 0.5-1 mL peripheral blood was drawn from four of eight donors. This CDR3 region has 13 residues. The V end lost 7 bases, the J end lost 7 bases, and 13 bases lay between the germline ends. CDR1 is LNHDA, CDR2 SQIVND, per germline (reference sequence). The chain uses TRBV19 and TRBJ2-2; D is ambiguous. The sequenced sample consisted of blood. The sequence derives from a boy under two years old with a congenital heart defect but otherwise immunologically healthy. The CDR3 sequence is CASTRTPLGELFF. The CDR3 bases are TGTGCCAGTACGCGGACCCCCCTCGGGGAGCTGTTTTTT.